This T cell receptor (beta chain) was identified in a study of T-cell memory formation after mild COVID-19. Regarding the study as a whole: Shrinking CD4+ clones resided mostly in CM and EM, and CD8+ ones in EMRA. The study found balanced CD4/CD8 in clones contracting day 15 to 85 and a CD4+ lean in later expanders.

The authors produced TCR alpha and TCR beta cDNA libraries with sample barcodes and UMIs by 5'RACE using constant-segment primers. From the 5' RACE reads, TCRdb called clonotypes with MiXCR, one entry per CDR3 protein. The data show 10,000 to 15,000 distinct CDR3 sequences, with about a sixth seen just once and roughly three fifths held by the top ten. In its sample, this clonotype was seen many times. Its target is unknown. Germline V gene lookup returns CDR1 SGDLS and CDR2 YYNGEE. The CDR3 spans 17 residues. The V and J ends lost 4 bases and 3 bases respectively, with 22 bases between them. This clonotype was obtained from a man between 18 and 35 years old who had mild COVID-19 (a few samples of this study predate the infection). Cell type and time point are not known. The gene calls are TRBV9 and TRBJ1-2; tentatively, D is TRBD1 (6 bases). The sequencing sample was made of PBMCs or a T cell subset sorted from them (not recorded which). CDR3 residues: CASSTTKGGGSYYGYTF. The CDR3 coding sequence is TGTGCCAGCAGCACAACGAAAGGGGGGGGCTCATACTATGGCTACACCTTC.